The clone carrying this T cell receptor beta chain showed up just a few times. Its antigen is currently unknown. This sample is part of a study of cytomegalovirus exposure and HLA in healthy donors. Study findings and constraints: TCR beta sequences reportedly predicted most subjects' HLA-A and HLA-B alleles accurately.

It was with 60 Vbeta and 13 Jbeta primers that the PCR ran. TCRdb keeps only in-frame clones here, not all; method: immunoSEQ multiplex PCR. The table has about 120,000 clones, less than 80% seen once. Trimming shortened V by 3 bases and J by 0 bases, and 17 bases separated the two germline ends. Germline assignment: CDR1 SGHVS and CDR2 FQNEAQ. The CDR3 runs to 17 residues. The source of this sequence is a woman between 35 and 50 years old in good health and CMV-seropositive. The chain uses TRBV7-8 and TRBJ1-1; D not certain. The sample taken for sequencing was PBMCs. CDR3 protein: CASSFSRIFDLNTEAFF. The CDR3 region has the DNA TGTGCCAGCAGCTTTAGCCGAATATTTGACCTGAACACTGAAGCTTTCTTT.